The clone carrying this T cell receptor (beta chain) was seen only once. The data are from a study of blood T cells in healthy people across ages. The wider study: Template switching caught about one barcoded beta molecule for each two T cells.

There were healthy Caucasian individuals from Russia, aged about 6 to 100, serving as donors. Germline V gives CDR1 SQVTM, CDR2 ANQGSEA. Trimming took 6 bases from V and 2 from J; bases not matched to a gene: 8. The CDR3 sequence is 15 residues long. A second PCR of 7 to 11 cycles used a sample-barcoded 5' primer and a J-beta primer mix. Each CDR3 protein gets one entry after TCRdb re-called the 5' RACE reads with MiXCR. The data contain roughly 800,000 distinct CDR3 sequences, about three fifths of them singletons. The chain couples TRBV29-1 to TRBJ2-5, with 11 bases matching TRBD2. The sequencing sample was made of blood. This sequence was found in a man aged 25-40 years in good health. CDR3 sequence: CSVKLAGDYQETQYF. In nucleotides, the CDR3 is TGCAGCGTAAAACTAGCGGGAGATTATCAAGAGACCCAGTACTTC.